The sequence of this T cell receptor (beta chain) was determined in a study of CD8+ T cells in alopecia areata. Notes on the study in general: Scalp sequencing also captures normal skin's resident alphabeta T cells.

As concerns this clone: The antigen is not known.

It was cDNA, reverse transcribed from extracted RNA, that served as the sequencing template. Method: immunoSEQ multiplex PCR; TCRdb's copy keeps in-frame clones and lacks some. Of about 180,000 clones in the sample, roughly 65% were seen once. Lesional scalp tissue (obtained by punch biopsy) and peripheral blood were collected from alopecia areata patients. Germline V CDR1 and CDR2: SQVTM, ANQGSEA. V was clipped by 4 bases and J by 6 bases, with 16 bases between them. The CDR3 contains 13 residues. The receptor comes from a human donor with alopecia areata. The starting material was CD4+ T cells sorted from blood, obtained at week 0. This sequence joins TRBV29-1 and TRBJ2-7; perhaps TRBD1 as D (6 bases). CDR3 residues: CSVAMTQGSEQYF. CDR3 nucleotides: TGCAGCGTTGCTATGACACAGGGTTCCGAGCAGTACTTC.